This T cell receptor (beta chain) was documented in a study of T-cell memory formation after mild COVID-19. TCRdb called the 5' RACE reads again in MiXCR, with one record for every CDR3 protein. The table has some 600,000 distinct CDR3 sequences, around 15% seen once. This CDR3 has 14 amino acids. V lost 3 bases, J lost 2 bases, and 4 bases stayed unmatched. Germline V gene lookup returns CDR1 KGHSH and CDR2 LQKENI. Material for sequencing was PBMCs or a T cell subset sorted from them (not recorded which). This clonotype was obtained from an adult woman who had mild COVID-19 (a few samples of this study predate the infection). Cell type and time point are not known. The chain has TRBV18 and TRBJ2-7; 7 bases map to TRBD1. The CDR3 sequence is CASSPSTGTYEQYF. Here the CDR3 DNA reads TGTGCCAGCTCACCTTCGACAGGGACCTACGAGCAGTACTTC.